This is a list of T cell receptor beta chains from one sample in a study of blood T cell repertoires in COVID-19. Sequencing used immunoSEQ multiplex PCR; TCRdb keeps in-frame clones, though not all of them. Among roughly 38,000 clones listed, around 74% were seen once. Sequencing input: peripheral blood. These receptor sequences come from a man aged 70-80 years with COVID-19, enrolled during active disease. The CDR3 runs from the conserved cysteine through the conserved F or W. Fields, in order: V gene, D gene, clone size, J gene, CDR3 DNA, CDR3 protein. A D gene is named only where the DNA matches it firmly. Rows give clone size only sometimes, using once, few, many, or a class for an expanded clone.

V: TRBV6-1; D: -; size: -; J: TRBJ1-1; DNA: TGTGCCAGCAGTGAATACAGGTTTGAAGCTTTCTTT; CDR3: CASSEYRFEAFF
V: TRBV18; D: -; size: -; J: TRBJ2-1; DNA: TGTGCCAGCTCACCGTCCGATCGGGGGTCGCTCTTC; CDR3: CASSPSDRGSLF
V: TRBV6-6; D: -; size: many; J: TRBJ1-2; DNA: TGTGCCAGCAGTTACCAGGGTTCCGGCCACTATGGCTACACCTTC; CDR3: CASSYQGSGHYGYTF
V: TRBV5-8; D: -; size: -; J: TRBJ1-6; DNA: TGTGCCACCCCCGGGATTTCACCCCTCCACTTT; CDR3: CATPGISPLHF
V: TRBV28; D: TRBD2; size: -; J: TRBJ2-3; DNA: TGTGCCAGCATTGACCTCCCGGGACTAGCGGGGGGCCTAGATACGCAGTATTTT; CDR3: CASIDLPGLAGGLDTQYF
V: TRBV29-1; D: TRBD2; size: -; J: TRBJ2-7; DNA: TGCAGCGTTAAACTAGCGGGAAGGGGGGTGCGGTACTTC; CDR3: CSVKLAGRGVRYF
V: TRBV5-6; D: -; size: -; J: TRBJ2-7; DNA: TGTGCCAGCAGCTTCGGGGACACCGTCTACGAGCAGTACTTC; CDR3: CASSFGDTVYEQYF
V: TRBV5-6; D: -; size: -; J: TRBJ2-7; DNA: TGTGCCAGCAGCGGAGCAGGGATCGAGCAGTACTTC; CDR3: CASSGAGIEQYF
V: TRBV11-2; D: TRBD1; size: -; J: TRBJ2-7; DNA: TGTGCCAGCAGTCTAGACAGGGGGGTTCCCTACGAGCAGTACTTC; CDR3: CASSLDRGVPYEQYF
V: TRBV3-1/TRBV3-2; D: TRBD2; size: -; J: TRBJ2-2; DNA: TGTGCCAGCACCGGGACTAGCGGGAGATACACCGGGGAGCTGTTTTTT; CDR3: CASTGTSGRYTGELFF
V: TRBV10-3; D: TRBD1; size: few; J: TRBJ2-5; DNA: TGTGCCATCAGTGAAGAGGGAACAGGGGGGGAGACCCAGTACTTC; CDR3: CAISEEGTGGETQYF
V: TRBV3-1/TRBV3-2; D: TRBD2; size: -; J: TRBJ2-7; DNA: TGTGCCAGCAGCCAAACCCCGGGAGGATCCTACGAGCAGTACTTC; CDR3: CASSQTPGGSYEQYF
V: TRBV11-2; D: -; size: -; J: TRBJ1-4; DNA: TGTGCCAGCAGCTCTCAAACAGGGTCGAGGGAAAAACTGTTTTTT; CDR3: CASSSQTGSREKLFF
V: TRBV11-2; D: TRBD1; size: few; J: TRBJ1-3; DNA: TGTGCCAGCAGCATTACACCGGGACAGGGGGCTCGAAACACCATATATTTT; CDR3: CASSITPGQGARNTIYF
V: TRBV4-1; D: -; size: -; J: TRBJ2-5; DNA: TGCGCCAGCAGCCAAGAGTGGGGCGAGACCCAGTACTTC; CDR3: CASSQEWGETQYF
V: TRBV11-3; D: -; size: once; J: TRBJ1-5; DNA: TGTGCCAGCAGCTTAGAAGGCAGACTAACAAATCAGCCCCAGCATTTT; CDR3: CASSLEGRLTNQPQHF
V: TRBV7-8; D: -; size: -; J: TRBJ2-7; DNA: TGTGCCAGCAGCTTAGTTGGGGGCGCGTCCTACGAGCAGTACTTC; CDR3: CASSLVGGASYEQYF